This TCR beta chain was identified in a study of blood T cell repertoires in COVID-19. The CDR3 is made up of 15 amino acids. In germline, CDR1 is SGHRS, CDR2 YFSETQ. The ends lost 4 bases at V and 0 bases at J; junction bases unmatched: 4. Original processing methods: Estimated nucleated cell counts came from reference gene primer amplification. Profiling relied on immunoSEQ multiplex PCR, and the TCRdb table lists in-frame clones only, not all of them. V and J calls and clone size come straight from that table; D and trimming were deduced from the DNA. The data show 140,000 to 150,000 clones, with 84% seen just once and 44% held by the top ten.

The sequencing sample was made of peripheral blood. The TCR comes from a human donor in a cohort sampled during active COVID-19. The chain combines TRBV5-1 with TRBJ1-5; 7 positions match TRBD1. The CDR3 DNA follows: TGCGCCAGCAGCCGTGGGACAGATAGCAATCAGCCCCAGCATTTT. As protein: CASSRGTDSNQPQHF. The variable domain in full, completed from reference TRBV5-1 and TRBJ1-5, reads KAGVTQTPRYLIKTRGQQVTLSCSPISGHRSVSWYQQTPGQGLQFLFEYFSETQRNKGNFPGRFSGRQFSNSRSEMNVSTLELGDSALYLCASSRGTDSNQPQHFGDGTRLSIL.